The rows below give T cell receptor beta chains drawn from one sample of a study of technical replicates of blood from several donors. This table comes from immunoSEQ multiplex PCR, and its TCRdb copy is limited to in-frame clones, with some not included. This sample yields about 89,000 clones, of which around 94% are seen a single time; around 0.24% belongs to the top ten. The sample consisted of T cells isolated from PBMCs. Receptors originate from a human donor in good health. CDR3s include the opening cysteine and the closing phenylalanine or tryptophan. A D gene is named only where the DNA matches it firmly. A clone size is listed for some rows: how often the clone was seen (once, few, many), or a class if it is expanded.

V gene: TRBV5-4
clone size: .
D gene: .
J gene: TRBJ2-3
CDR3 protein: CASSPNTGGRADTQYF
CDR3 DNA: TGTGCCAGCAGCCCCAATACGGGGGGCCGCGCAGATACGCAGTATTTT

V gene: TRBV19
clone size: .
D gene: TRBD2
J gene: TRBJ2-1
CDR3 protein: CASTPGGEGLRNEQFF
CDR3 DNA: TGTGCCAGTACCCCCGGAGGGGAGGGCCTAAGGAATGAGCAGTTCTTC

V gene: TRBV5-1
clone size: .
D gene: .
J gene: TRBJ2-4
CDR3 protein: CASSLGEALAKNIQYF
CDR3 DNA: TGCGCCAGCAGCTTGGGTGAAGCTTTAGCCAAAAACATTCAGTACTTC

V gene: TRBV7-9
clone size: .
D gene: TRBD2
J gene: TRBJ2-2
CDR3 protein: CALGSPGLATGELFF
CDR3 DNA: TGTGCCCTCGGAAGTCCGGGACTAGCTACCGGGGAGCTGTTTTTT

V gene: TRBV7-2
clone size: once
D gene: .
J gene: TRBJ2-1
CDR3 protein: CASSRHPYNEQFF
CDR3 DNA: TGTGCCAGCAGCAGACATCCGTACAATGAGCAGTTCTTC

V gene: TRBV6-1
clone size: .
D gene: TRBD1
J gene: TRBJ2-5
CDR3 protein: CASSGSWTGQETQYF
CDR3 DNA: TGTGCCAGCAGTGGATCCTGGACAGGACAAGAGACCCAGTACTTC

V gene: TRBV6-1
clone size: .
D gene: .
J gene: TRBJ1-1
CDR3 protein: CASSEAQGMNTEAFF
CDR3 DNA: TGTGCCAGCAGTGAAGCGCAGGGGATGAACACTGAAGCTTTCTTT

V gene: TRBV4-2
clone size: few
D gene: .
J gene: TRBJ2-6
CDR3 protein: CASSQEILVQGFSGANVLTF
CDR3 DNA: TGTGCCAGCAGCCAAGAGATCTTGGTTCAGGGTTTCTCTGGGGCCAACGTCCTGACTTTC

V gene: TRBV19
clone size: .
D gene: .
J gene: TRBJ1-2
CDR3 protein: CASSDSPTNYGYTF
CDR3 DNA: TGTGCCAGTTCGGACAGCCCTACTAACTATGGCTACACCTTC

V gene: TRBV14
clone size: few
D gene: .
J gene: TRBJ2-2
CDR3 protein: CASRLQGRAGELFF
CDR3 DNA: TGTGCCAGCAGACTGCAGGGGAGGGCCGGGGAGCTGTTTTTT

V gene: TRBV29-1
clone size: few
D gene: TRBD1
J gene: TRBJ1-1
CDR3 protein: CSVEKGARTFF
CDR3 DNA: TGCAGCGTTGAAAAGGGGGCGAGAACTTTCTTT

V gene: TRBV9
clone size: .
D gene: TRBD1
J gene: TRBJ1-2
CDR3 protein: CASSFDGQASGYTF
CDR3 DNA: TGTGCCAGCAGCTTCGACGGACAGGCGTCTGGCTACACCTTC

V gene: TRBV2
clone size: .
D gene: .
J gene: TRBJ1-1
CDR3 protein: CASSVPWGGTEAFF
CDR3 DNA: TGTGCCAGCAGTGTACCGTGGGGAGGCACTGAAGCTTTCTTT

V gene: TRBV2
clone size: .
D gene: TRBD1
J gene: TRBJ1-3
CDR3 protein: CASSELAGGNGNTIYF
CDR3 DNA: TGTGCCAGCAGTGAACTCGCAGGGGGCAATGGAAACACCATATATTTT

V gene: TRBV28
clone size: .
D gene: .
J gene: TRBJ1-4
CDR3 protein: CASSFLSEKLFF
CDR3 DNA: TGTGCCAGCAGTTTTCTGAGTGAAAAACTGTTTTTT

V gene: TRBV14
clone size: .
D gene: .
J gene: TRBJ2-1
CDR3 protein: CASSQDPLAGLNNEQFF
CDR3 DNA: TGTGCCAGCAGCCAAGATCCTCTGGCAGGGTTGAACAATGAGCAGTTCTTC